These 15 T cell receptor beta chains originate from one sample sequenced in a study of T cell clonality in common variable immunodeficiency. The data were produced by immunoSEQ multiplex PCR, yet TCRdb's version contains in-frame clones alone and is incomplete. The sample gives some 50,000 clones, none seen only once, and the top ten clones hold 1.8%. Sequencing was performed on peripheral blood mononuclear cells. The origin of the receptors is a person aged 18 to 70 in good health.

This clone was observed many times. The junction does not match germline at one end; this may be a read error. The observed sequence ends 3 residues before the CDR3 terminus, with the missing tail filled in from the germline J gene. The chain uses TRBV7-7 and TRBJ2-5; 7 nucleotides agree with TRBD2. CDR3 length: 14 amino acids. CDR1 and CDR2 (germline): SSHAT, FNYEAQ (reference sequence). CDR3 amino acids: CASSRTRTQETQYF. Incomplete CDR3 DNA: TGTGCTAGCAGCCGGACTAGAACACAAGAGACC.

This clone was recorded a few times. Read data end 3 residues before the CDR3 end; the end is taken from the germline J gene. This chain uses TRBV18 with TRBJ1-2; perhaps TRBD1 as D (6 bases). From germline, CDR1 is KGHSH and CDR2 LQKENI. The CDR3 is 16 amino acids. The CDR3 DNA, read in part, is TGTGCCAGCTCACCCGGACTAGCGGGGGGCCCCTACGAC. It is translated as CASSPGLAGGPYD. The full-length CDR3 reads as CASSPGLAGGPYDYTF.

This clone was observed a handful of times. Read sequence stops 3 residues before the CDR3 end, and the germline J gene provides the missing end. The rearrangement links TRBV20-1 to TRBJ1-5; the D is unclear. Germline-derived CDR1 and CDR2 are DFQATT and SNEGSKA (reference sequence). CDR3 length equals 15 residues. The CDR3 region is CSAPETSPLPDPQHF. The DNA read from the CDR3 is TGCAGTGCCCCCGAGACTAGCCCACTTCCGGATCCC.

This clone was seen ten or more times. The read ends 3 residues early relative to the CDR3; the germline J gene fills the gap. The chain recombines TRBV15 with TRBJ2-6, with TRBD1 identical over 7 bases. Per the germline V gene, CDR1 is LNHNV and CDR2 is YYDKDF (reference sequence). Trimming cost V 4 bases and J 1 base; bases outside gene matches: 13. This CDR3 has 19 amino acids. CDR3 sequence: CATSKGQTRANSGANVLTF. The sequenced CDR3 bases are TGTGCCACCAGCAAGGGACAGACAAGGGCTAATTCTGGGGCCAACGTC. Looking up the rest from reference TRBV15 and TRBJ2-6 gives the full variable domain: DAMVIQNPRYQVTQFGKPVTLSCSQTLNHNVMYWYQQKSSQAPKLLFHYYDKDFNNEADTPDNFQSRRPNTSFCFLDIRSPGLGDTAMYLCATSKGQTRANSGANVLTFGAGSRLTVL.

This clone was seen ten or more times. Read data end 3 residues before the CDR3 end; the end is taken from the germline J gene. The V call is TRBV6-2 or TRBV6-3, the J call TRBJ2-7; possible D gene TRBD1, 6 bases. Trimming removed 2 bases from V and 3 bases from J, with 8 bases in between. CDR3 length equals 13 residues. Germline CDR1 reads MNHEY; CDR2 reads SVGEGT. Incomplete CDR3 DNA: TGTGCCAGCAGTTACGGACAGAACTACGAG. This sequence encodes CASSYGQNYE. The full CDR3 reads CASSYGQNYEQYF.

There are many counts of this clone. The observed sequence ends 3 residues before the CDR3 terminus, with the missing tail filled in from the germline J gene. The chain couples TRBV2 to TRBJ2-1; D remains unclear. The CDR3 extends over 15 amino acids. CDR1 SNHLY and CDR2 FYNNEI come from the germline V gene. Trimming shortened V by 4 bases and J by 0 bases, and 10 bases separated the two germline ends. The CDR3 region is CASSVSDGSYNEQFF. The covered CDR3 bases are TGTGCCAGCAGTGTAAGCGACGGCTCCTACAATGAG.

In its sample, this clone was seen many times. The read stops 3 residues short of the end of the CDR3; the missing end is completed from the germline J gene. The chain carries TRBV6-4 and TRBJ2-5; the match to TRBD1 covers 7 bases. The CDR3 sequence is 15 residues long. Germline CDR1 reads MRHNA; CDR2 reads SNTAGT. V dropped 6 bases and J dropped 5; count of bases not matched to a gene: 12. The part of the CDR3 DNA that was read is TGTGCCAGCAGAAGACAGGGTATATTCGTGGAGACC. Protein product: CASRRQGIFVET. The entire CDR3 sequence reads CASRRQGIFVETQYF.

This clone was detected many times. The read ends 3 residues before the CDR3 terminus; that terminus is restored from the germline J gene. This sequence joins TRBV7-2 and TRBJ1-1, with a weak D call TRBD1 (6 bases). The ends were cut back, 1 base at V and 3 bases at J, with 9 bases in the middle. Germline assignment: CDR1 SGHTA and CDR2 FQGNSA. The CDR3 spans 14 residues. CDR3 in amino acids: CASSLVEGDTEAFF. Incomplete CDR3 DNA: TGTGCCAGCAGCTTAGTGGAGGGGGACACTGAA. Using reference TRBV7-2 and TRBJ1-1 for the parts outside the CDR3, the full variable domain is GAGVSQSPSNKVTEKGKDVELRCDPISGHTALYWYRQSLGQGLEFLIYFQGNSAPDKSGLPSDRFSAERTGGSVSTLTIQRTQQEDSAVYLCASSLVEGDTEAFFGQGTRLTVV.

Of note for this clone: Coverage ceases 3 residues before the CDR3 finishes, and the germline J gene fills in the end. This chain links TRBV20-1 with TRBJ2-1; a possible D gene is TRBD1 (6 bases). CDR1 and CDR2 from the germline V gene are DFQATT and SNEGSKA (reference sequence). This CDR3 has 12 residues. V was trimmed by 5 bases and J by 9 bases, leaving 14 bases between them. This CDR3 is CSAPKQGSEQFF. The CDR3 bases that were read are TGCAGTGCTCCAAAACAGGGAAGTGAG.

Worth noting for this clone: The read stops 3 residues short of the end of the CDR3; the missing end is completed from the germline J gene. The genes are TRBV19 and TRBJ1-2; D is perhaps TRBD1 (5 bases). In germline, CDR1 is LNHDA, CDR2 SQIVND (reference sequence). The length of the CDR3 is 16 residues. The germline V and J ends were trimmed by 6 bases and 0 bases, with 17 bases remaining between them. Partial CDR3 DNA: TGTGCCAGTAGCCCCCAAGGAGGGACTACTAACTATGGC. As protein: CASSPQGGTTNYG. The CDR3 as a whole reads CASSPQGGTTNYGYTF.

This clone has only a few counts. The missing CDR3 end, 3 residues past where the read stops, is filled in from the germline J gene. The chain combines TRBV19 with TRBJ2-4; possible D gene TRBD1, 5 bases. The V gene's germline CDR1 is LNHDA and CDR2 SQIVND (reference sequence). The CDR3 runs 16 residues. CDR3 DNA (partial): TGTGCCAGTAGTATAGATCACGGACAAACTAACTATGGT. It is translated as CASSIDHGQTNYG. In full, the CDR3 is CASSIDHGQTNYGQYF. The entire variable domain, with the rest obtained from reference TRBV19 and TRBJ2-4, is as follows: DGGITQSPKYLFRKEGQNVTLSCEQNLNHDAMYWYRQDPGQGLRLIYYSQIVNDFQKGDIAEGYSVSREKKESFPLTVTSAQKNPTAFYLCASSIDHGQTNYGQYFGAGTRLSVL.

The table lists this clone with a few counts. The read ends 3 residues early relative to the CDR3; the germline J gene fills the gap. The chain couples TRBV6-2 or TRBV6-3 to TRBJ2-5; D is perhaps TRBD2 (6 bases). Germline CDR1 and CDR2: MNHEY and SVGEGT. CDR3 length equals 15 residues. V lost 2 bases to trimming and J lost 0 bases, with 10 bases between them. CDR3 region: CASSYPLANQETQYF. The sequenced part of the CDR3 DNA is TGTGCCAGCAGTTACCCCCTAGCGAACCAAGAGACC.

This clone was seen many times. The DNA read from the CDR3 is TGCAGCGTTGGTCTACTAGCGGGTAGGAATGAG. Its protein is CSVGLLAGRNE. The complete CDR3 sequence is CSVGLLAGRNEQFF. This sequence joins TRBV29-1 and TRBJ2-1; 9 bases agree with TRBD2. The read ends 3 residues shy of where the CDR3 ends; the end is completed using the germline J gene. This CDR3 has 14 amino acids. Germline lookup yields CDR1 SQVTM and CDR2 ANQGSEA. V dropped 4 bases and J dropped 7; count of bases not matched to a gene: 8.

This clone was observed at least ten times. CDR3 bases read: TGCAGTGCTATAGGCTTAGCGGGAGTATCTAGCTACGAG. The encoded protein is CSAIGLAGVSSYE. The complete CDR3 sequence is CSAIGLAGVSSYEQYF. This chain joins TRBV20-1 and TRBJ2-7, with 9 bases matching TRBD2. The missing CDR3 end, 3 residues past where the read stops, is filled in from the germline J gene. Unmatched junction bases numbered 13, after V lost 4 bases and J lost 3 bases. From germline, CDR1 is DFQATT and CDR2 SNEGSKA (reference sequence). This CDR3 contains 16 residues.

This clone was detected ten times or more. The read stops 3 residues short of the end of the CDR3; the missing end is completed from the germline J gene. The chain couples TRBV20-1 to TRBJ2-3; 8 bases are a match to TRBD2. CDR1 and CDR2 (germline): DFQATT, SNEGSKA (reference sequence). The CDR3 spans 14 residues. The junction had 5 bases not matched to a gene; V was cut back by 5 bases and J by 1 base. CDR3 bases read: TGCAGTGCTGGGAAAGCGGGGGGCACAGATACG. Translation gives CSAGKAGGTDT. The CDR3 in its entirety is CSAGKAGGTDTQYF.